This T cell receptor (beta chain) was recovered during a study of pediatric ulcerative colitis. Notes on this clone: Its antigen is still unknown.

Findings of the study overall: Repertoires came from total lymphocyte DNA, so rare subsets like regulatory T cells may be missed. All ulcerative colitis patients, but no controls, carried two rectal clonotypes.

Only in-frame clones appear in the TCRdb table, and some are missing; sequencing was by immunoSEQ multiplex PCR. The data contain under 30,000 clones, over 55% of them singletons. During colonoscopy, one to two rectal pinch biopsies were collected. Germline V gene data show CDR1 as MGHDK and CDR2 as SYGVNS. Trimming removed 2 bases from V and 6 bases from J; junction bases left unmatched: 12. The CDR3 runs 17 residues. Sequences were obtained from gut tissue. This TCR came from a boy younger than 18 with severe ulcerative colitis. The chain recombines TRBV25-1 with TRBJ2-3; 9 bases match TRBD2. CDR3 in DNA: TGTGCCAGCAGTGAACTCGGGGCTAGCGGGATTCACGATACGCAGTATTTT. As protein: CASSELGASGIHDTQYF.